This entry concerns a single TCR beta chain. Its antigen is unidentified. The data originate from a study of OX40 agonist ivuxolimab in advanced cancers. Whole-study results and caveats: The work left the antigen specificity of expanded peripheral T cells undetermined. Within 6 weeks, CD4+ and CD8+ blood T cells expanded clonally at 0.1 to 3.0 mg/kg. It was also the case that some nonresponders had low normalized T-cell clonal expansion. Averaged across samples, CD8+ T cells carried more expanded clones than CD4+ did.

Measured with immunoSEQ multiplex PCR; TCRdb has only the in-frame clones, and not every one. The data contain roughly 34,000 clones, approximately 80% of them singletons. Here the sequenced sample was CD4+ or CD8+ T cells sorted from blood, taken in a trial of the OX40 agonist ivuxolimab. The sequence was obtained from an adult with an advanced solid tumor such as melanoma, head and neck, liver or kidney cancer.

The CDR3 nucleotides read TGTGCCAGCACCCTCCGACTGGCGACCACCGGGGAGCTGTTTTTT. This gives the protein CASTLRLATTGELFF. This chain uses TRBV2 with TRBJ2-2; D unclear. This CDR3 has 15 amino acids. The V gene's germline CDR1 is SNHLY and CDR2 FYNNEI. V was clipped by 7 bases and J by 4 bases, with 16 bases between them.